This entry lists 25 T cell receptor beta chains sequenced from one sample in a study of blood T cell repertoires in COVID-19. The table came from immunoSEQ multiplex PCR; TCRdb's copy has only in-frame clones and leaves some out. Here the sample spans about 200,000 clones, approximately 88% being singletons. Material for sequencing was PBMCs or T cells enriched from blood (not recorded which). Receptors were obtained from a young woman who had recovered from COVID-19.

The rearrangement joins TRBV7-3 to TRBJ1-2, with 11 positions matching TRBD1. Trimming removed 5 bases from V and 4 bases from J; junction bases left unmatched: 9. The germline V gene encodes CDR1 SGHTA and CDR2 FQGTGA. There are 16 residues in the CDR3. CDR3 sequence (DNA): TGTGCCAGCAGCCCCTACCCCGGGACAGGGGGCTATGGCTACACCTTC. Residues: CASSPYPGTGGYGYTF.

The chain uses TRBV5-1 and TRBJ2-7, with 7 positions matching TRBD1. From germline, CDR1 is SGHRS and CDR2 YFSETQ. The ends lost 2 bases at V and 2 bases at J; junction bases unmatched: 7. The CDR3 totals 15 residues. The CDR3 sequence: CASSLTGEMPYEQYF. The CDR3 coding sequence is TGCGCCAGCAGCTTAACAGGGGAGATGCCCTACGAGCAGTACTTC. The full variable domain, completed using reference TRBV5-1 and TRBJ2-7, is KAGVTQTPRYLIKTRGQQVTLSCSPISGHRSVSWYQQTPGQGLQFLFEYFSETQRNKGNFPGRFSGRQFSNSRSEMNVSTLELGDSALYLCASSLTGEMPYEQYFGPGTRLTVT.

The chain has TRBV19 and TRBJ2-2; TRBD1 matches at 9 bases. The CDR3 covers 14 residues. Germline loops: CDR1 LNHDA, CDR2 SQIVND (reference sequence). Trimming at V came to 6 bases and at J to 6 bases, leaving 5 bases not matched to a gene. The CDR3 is CASRRDREAGELFF. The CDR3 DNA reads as TGTGCCAGTAGACGGGACAGGGAGGCCGGGGAGCTGTTTTTT.

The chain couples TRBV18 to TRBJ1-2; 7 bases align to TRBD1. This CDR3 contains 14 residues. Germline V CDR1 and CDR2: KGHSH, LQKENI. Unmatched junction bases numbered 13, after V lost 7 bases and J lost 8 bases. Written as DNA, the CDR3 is TGTGCCAGCTTTCCTGGACAGGACCTGGTCGGCTACACCTTC. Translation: CASFPGQDLVGYTF.

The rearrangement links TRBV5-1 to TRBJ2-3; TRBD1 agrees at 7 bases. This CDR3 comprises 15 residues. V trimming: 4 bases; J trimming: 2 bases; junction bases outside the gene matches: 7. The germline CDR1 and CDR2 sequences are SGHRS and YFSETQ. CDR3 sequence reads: CASSQRQGFTDTQYF. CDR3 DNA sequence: TGCGCCAGCAGCCAAAGACAGGGATTCACAGATACGCAGTATTTT.

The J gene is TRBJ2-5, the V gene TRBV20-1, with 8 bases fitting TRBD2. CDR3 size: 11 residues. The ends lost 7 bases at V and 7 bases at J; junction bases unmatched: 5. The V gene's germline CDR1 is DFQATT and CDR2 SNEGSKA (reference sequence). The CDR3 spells CSVLRGGTQYF. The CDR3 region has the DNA TGCAGTGTCCTCCGGGGGGGGACCCAGTACTTC.

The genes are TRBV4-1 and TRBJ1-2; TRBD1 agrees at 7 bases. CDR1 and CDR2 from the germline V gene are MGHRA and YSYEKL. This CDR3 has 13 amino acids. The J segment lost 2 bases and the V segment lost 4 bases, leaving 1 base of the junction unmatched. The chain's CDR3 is CASSPDRNYGYTF. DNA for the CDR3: TGCGCCAGCAGCCCGGACAGGAACTATGGCTACACCTTC.

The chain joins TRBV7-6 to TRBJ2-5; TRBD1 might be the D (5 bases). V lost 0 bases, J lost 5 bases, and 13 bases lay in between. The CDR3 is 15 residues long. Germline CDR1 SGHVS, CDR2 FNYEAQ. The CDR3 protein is CASSLARGSWETQYF. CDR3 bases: TGTGCCAGCAGCTTAGCAAGGGGCTCGTGGGAGACCCAGTACTTC.

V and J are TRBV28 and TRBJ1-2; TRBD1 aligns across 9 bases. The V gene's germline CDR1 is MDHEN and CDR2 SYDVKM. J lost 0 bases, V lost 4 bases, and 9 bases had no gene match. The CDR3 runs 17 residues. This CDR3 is CASSSTMGTGPNYGYTF. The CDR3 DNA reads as TGTGCCAGCAGTTCTACCATGGGGACAGGGCCTAACTATGGCTACACCTTC.

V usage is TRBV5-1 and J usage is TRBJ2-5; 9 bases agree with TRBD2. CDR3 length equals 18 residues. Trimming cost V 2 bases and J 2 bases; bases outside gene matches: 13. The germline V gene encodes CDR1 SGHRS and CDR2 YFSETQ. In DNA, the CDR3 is TGCGCCAGCAGCTTAAGTGGGCTAGCGGGGTTAAAACAAGAGACCCAGTACTTC. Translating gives CASSLSGLAGLKQETQYF.

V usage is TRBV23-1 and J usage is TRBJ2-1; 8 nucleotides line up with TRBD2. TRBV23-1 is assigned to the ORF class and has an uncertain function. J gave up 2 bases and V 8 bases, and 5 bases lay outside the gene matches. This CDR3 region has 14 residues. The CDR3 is CASAGGAAYNEQFF. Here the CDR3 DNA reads TGCGCCAGCGCCGGGGGGGCCGCCTACAATGAGCAGTTCTTC.

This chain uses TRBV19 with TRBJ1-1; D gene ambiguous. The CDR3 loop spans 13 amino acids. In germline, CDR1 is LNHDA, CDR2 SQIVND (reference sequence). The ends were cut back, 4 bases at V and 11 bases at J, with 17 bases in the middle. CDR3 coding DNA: TGTGCCAGTAGTAACCGTCAGCATGCGGCGGCTTTCTTT. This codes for CASSNRQHAAAFF. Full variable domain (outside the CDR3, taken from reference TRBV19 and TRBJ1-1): DGGITQSPKYLFRKEGQNVTLSCEQNLNHDAMYWYRQDPGQGLRLIYYSQIVNDFQKGDIAEGYSVSREKKESFPLTVTSAQKNPTAFYLCASSNRQHAAAFFGQGTRLTVV.

The DNA for the CDR3 is TGTGCCAGCAGCTTGGGGCCAGCAGGCTACGAGCAGTACTTC. Protein sequence: CASSLGPAGYEQYF. This chain joins TRBV7-9 and TRBJ2-7; D perhaps matches TRBD1 (5 bases). Germline V lookup: CDR1 SEHNR, CDR2 FQNEAQ (reference sequence). The CDR3 sequence is 14 residues long. Trimming stripped 3 bases from V and 3 bases from J, with 12 bases between.

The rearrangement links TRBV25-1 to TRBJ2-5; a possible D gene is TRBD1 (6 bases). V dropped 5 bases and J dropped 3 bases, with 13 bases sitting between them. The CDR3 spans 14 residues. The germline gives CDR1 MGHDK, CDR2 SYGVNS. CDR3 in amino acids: CASSPYRTEETQYF. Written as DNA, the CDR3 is TGTGCCAGCAGTCCTTACCGGACAGAAGAGACCCAGTACTTC.

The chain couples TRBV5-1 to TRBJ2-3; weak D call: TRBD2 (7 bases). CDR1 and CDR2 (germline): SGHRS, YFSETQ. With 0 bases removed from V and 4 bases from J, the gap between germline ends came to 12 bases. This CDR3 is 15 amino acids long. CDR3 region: CASSLDSGGPDTQYF. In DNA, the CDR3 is TGCGCCAGCAGCTTGGATTCGGGGGGCCCAGATACGCAGTATTTT.

CDR3 in amino acids: CASSAYIAGGADTQYF. In DNA, the CDR3 is TGTGCCAGCAGCGCCTATATAGCGGGGGGAGCAGATACGCAGTATTTT. The V and J genes are TRBV7-8 and TRBJ2-3; TRBD2 matches at 10 bases. Germline V CDR1 and CDR2: SGHVS, FQNEAQ. J lost 4 bases, V lost 5 bases, and 9 bases had no gene match. This CDR3 is built from 16 residues. The full variable domain, with the rest looked up from reference TRBV7-8 and TRBJ2-3, is GAGVSQSPRYKVAKRGQDVALRCDPISGHVSLFWYQQALGQGPEFLTYFQNEAQLDKSGLPSDRFFAERPEGSVSTLKIQRTQQEDSAVYLCASSAYIAGGADTQYFGPGTRLTVL.

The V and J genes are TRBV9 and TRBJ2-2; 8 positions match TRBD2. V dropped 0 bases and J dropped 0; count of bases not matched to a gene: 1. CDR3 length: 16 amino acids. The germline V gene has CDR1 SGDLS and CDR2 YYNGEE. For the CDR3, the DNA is TGTGCCAGCAGCGTAGAACTAGCGGCGAACACCGGGGAGCTGTTTTTT. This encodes CASSVELAANTGELFF.

DNA of the CDR3: TGCGCCAGCAGCTTGGGGACGACAGGGATCTACGAGCAGTACTTC. Protein sequence: CASSLGTTGIYEQYF. This chain joins TRBV5-1 and TRBJ2-7; TRBD1 agrees at 7 bases. The CDR3 contains 15 residues. Germline trimming cut 0 bases from V and 3 bases from J; bases unmatched to any gene: 6. CDR1 is SGHRS and CDR2 is YFSETQ in the germline V gene.

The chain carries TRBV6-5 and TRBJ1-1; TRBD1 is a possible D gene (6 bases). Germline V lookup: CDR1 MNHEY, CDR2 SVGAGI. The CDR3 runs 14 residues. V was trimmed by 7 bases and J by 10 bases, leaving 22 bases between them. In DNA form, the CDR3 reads TGTGCCAGCACCAAGGGGGGGGTAGTTGGAGTAGCTTTCTTT. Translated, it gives CASTKGGVVGVAFF.

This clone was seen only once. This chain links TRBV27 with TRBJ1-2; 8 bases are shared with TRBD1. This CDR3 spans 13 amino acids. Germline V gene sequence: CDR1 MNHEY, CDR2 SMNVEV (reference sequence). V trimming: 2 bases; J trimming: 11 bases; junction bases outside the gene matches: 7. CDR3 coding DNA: TGTGCCAGCAGTTTAACCGACAGGGGAAGTTACACCTTC. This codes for CASSLTDRGSYTF.

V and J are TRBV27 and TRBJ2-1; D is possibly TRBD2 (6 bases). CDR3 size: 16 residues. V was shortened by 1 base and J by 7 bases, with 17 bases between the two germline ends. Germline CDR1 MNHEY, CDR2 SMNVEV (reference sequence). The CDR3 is CASSLFLGGKENEQFF. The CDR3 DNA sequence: TGTGCCAGCAGTTTATTCCTGGGCGGGAAGGAGAATGAGCAGTTCTTC.

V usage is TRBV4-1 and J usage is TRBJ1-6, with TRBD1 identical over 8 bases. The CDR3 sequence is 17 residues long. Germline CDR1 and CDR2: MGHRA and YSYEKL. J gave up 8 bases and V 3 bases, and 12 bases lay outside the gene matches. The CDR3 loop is CASSHTSDRVTYSPLHF. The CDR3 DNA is TGCGCCAGCAGCCATACCTCGGACAGGGTAACCTATTCACCCCTCCACTTT.

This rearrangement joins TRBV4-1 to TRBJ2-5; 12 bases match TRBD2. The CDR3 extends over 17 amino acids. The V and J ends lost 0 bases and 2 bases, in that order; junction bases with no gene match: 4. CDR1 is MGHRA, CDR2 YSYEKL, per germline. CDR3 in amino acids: CASSQESSGGVQETQYF. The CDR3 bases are TGCGCCAGCAGCCAAGAGTCTAGCGGGGGGGTTCAAGAGACCCAGTACTTC.

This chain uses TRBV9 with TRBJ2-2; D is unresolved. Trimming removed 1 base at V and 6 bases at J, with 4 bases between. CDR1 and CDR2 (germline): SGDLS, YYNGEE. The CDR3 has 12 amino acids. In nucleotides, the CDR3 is TGTGCCAGCAGCGTATCCGCCGGGGAGCTGTTTTTT. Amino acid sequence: CASSVSAGELFF.

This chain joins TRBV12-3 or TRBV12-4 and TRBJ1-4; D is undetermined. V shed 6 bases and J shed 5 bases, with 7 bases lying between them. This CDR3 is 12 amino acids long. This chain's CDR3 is CASSVENEKLFF. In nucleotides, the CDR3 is TGTGCCAGCAGCGTCGAGAATGAAAAACTGTTTTTT.